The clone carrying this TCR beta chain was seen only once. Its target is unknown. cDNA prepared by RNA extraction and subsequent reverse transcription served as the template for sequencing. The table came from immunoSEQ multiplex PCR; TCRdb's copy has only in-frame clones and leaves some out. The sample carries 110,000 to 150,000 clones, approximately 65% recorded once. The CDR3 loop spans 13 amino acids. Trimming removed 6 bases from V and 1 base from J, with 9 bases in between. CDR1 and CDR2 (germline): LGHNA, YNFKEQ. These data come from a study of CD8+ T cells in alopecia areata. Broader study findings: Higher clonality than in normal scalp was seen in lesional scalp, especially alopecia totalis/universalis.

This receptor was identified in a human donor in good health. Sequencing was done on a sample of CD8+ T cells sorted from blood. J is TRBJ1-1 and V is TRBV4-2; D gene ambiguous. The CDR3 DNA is TGTGCCAGCAGTCTGAAGAGGAACACTGAAGCTTTCTTT. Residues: CASSLKRNTEAFF.